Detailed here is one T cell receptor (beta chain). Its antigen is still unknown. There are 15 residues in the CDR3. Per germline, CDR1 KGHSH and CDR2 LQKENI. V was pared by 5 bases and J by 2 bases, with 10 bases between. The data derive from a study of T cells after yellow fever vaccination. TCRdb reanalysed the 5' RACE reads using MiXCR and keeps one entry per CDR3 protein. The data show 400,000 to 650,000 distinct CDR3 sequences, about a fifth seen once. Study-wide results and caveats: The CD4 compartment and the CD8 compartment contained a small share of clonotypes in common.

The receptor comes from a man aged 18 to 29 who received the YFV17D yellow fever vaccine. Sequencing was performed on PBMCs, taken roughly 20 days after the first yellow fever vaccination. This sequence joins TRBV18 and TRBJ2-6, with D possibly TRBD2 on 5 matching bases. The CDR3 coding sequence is TGTGCCAGCTCAACCGTGGAGGCTGGGGCCAACGTCCTGACTTTC. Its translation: CASSTVEAGANVLTF.